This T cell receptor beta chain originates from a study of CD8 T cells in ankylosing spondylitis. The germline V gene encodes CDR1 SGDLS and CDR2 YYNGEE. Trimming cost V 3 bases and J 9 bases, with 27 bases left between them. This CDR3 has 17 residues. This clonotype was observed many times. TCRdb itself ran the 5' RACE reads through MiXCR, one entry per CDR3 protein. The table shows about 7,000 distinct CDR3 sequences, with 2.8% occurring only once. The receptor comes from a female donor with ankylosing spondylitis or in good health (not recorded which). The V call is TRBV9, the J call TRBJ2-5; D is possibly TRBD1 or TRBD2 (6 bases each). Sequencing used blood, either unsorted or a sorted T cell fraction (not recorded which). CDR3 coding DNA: TGTGCCAGCAGCGAGAGGGGGGTAGGGGGACTTCTCGGAGCCCAGTACTTC. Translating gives CASSERGVGGLLGAQYF.